The next 24 T cell receptor beta chains were all read from a single sample in a study of low-dose radiotherapy and immunotherapy resistance in tumors. Time point defined: before trial treatment. Priming of first-strand cDNA relied on TRAV- and TRBV-specific primers (covering alpha and beta chains). Over roughly 19 PCR cycles, TCRs were amplified from a constant-region primer and V-primer adapter. TCRdb re-derived calls from the reads in MiXCR, one entry per CDR3 protein. This sample has 65,000 to 95,000 distinct CDR3 sequences, with under 20% found just once. Source: PBMCs, taken before treatment. These receptors came from a male donor with prostate cancer.

Ten or more counts support this clonotype. The V gene is TRBV5-1, the J gene TRBJ1-1, with TRBD1 as a possible D gene (6 bases). Per germline, CDR1 SGHRS and CDR2 YFSETQ. The CDR3 has 16 residues. V gave up 2 bases and J gave up 1 base, with 15 bases separating them. The CDR3 spells CASSFGHRVRNTEAFF. CDR3 DNA sequence: TGCGCCAGCAGCTTCGGTCACAGGGTTCGGAACACTGAAGCTTTCTTT.

This clonotype was seen at least ten times. The genes are TRBV20-1 and TRBJ1-1; possibly TRBD1 for D (5 bases). The V end lost 6 bases, the J end lost 1 base, and 15 bases lay between the germline ends. CDR3 size: 14 residues. Germline V gene lookup returns CDR1 DFQATT and CDR2 SNEGSKA (reference sequence). The CDR3 DNA reads TGCAGTGCCGAAGCAGGGTTTCAGAACACTGAAGCTTTCTTT. Translated: CSAEAGFQNTEAFF.

The CDR3, as DNA: TGTGCCAGCAGTTTACCAGGGGTTCGCGAAAAACTGTTTTTT. Its translation: CASSLPGVREKLFF. The chain carries TRBV28 and TRBJ1-4; tentative D call: TRBD1 (6 bases). From germline, CDR1 is MDHEN and CDR2 SYDVKM. The CDR3 has 14 amino acids. V was clipped by 2 bases and J by 8 bases, with 12 bases between them.

In its sample, this clonotype was seen many times. This chain links TRBV9 with TRBJ2-1; 9 bases match TRBD1. The CDR3 totals 16 residues. The germline CDR1 and CDR2 sequences are SGDLS and YYNGEE. V was clipped by 7 bases and J by 5 bases; unmatched bases: 13. The CDR3 spells CASDSAGTGRNNEQFF. The CDR3 nucleotides are TGTGCCAGCGATTCCGCCGGGACAGGGCGGAACAATGAGCAGTTCTTC.

On this clonotype itself: The likely explanation is a read error, given a far larger clone one base away. The chain has TRBV10-1 and TRBJ2-7; the D gene is possibly TRBD1 (6 bases). Germline V gene sequence: CDR1 WNHNN, CDR2 SYGVQD (reference sequence). The CDR3 loop spans 13 amino acids. The CDR3: CVIRGVSSYEQYF. CDR3 sequence (DNA): TGTGTCATCAGGGGCGTAAGCTCCTACGAGCAGTACTTC.

In its sample, this clonotype was seen many times. The CDR3 loop reads CASSLSREPYEQYF. The CDR3 DNA is TGCGCCAGCAGCTTGAGTCGGGAGCCCTACGAGCAGTACTTC. V and J are TRBV5-1 and TRBJ2-7; D is possibly TRBD2 (6 bases). The ends were cut back, 1 base at V and 2 bases at J, with 10 bases in the middle. The CDR3 length is 14 residues. Germline loops: CDR1 SGHRS, CDR2 YFSETQ.

This clonotype has ten or more counts. This chain uses TRBV28 with TRBJ2-5; 7 positions agree with TRBD1. Per the germline V gene, CDR1 is MDHEN and CDR2 is SYDVKM. CDR3 length equals 15 residues. J was trimmed by 4 bases and V by 7 bases; bases with no gene match: 12. The CDR3 is CASTPGTDYAETQYF. DNA for the CDR3: TGTGCCAGCACCCCCGGGACAGACTACGCAGAGACCCAGTACTTC. Looking up the rest from reference TRBV28 and TRBJ2-5 gives the full variable domain: DVKVTQSSRYLVKRTGEKVFLECVQDMDHENMFWYRQDPGLGLRLIYFSYDVKMKEKGDIPEGYSVSREKKERFSLILESASTNQTSMYLCASTPGTDYAETQYFGPGTRLLVL.

The chain combines TRBV28 with TRBJ1-5; 8 nucleotides align to TRBD1. The J segment lost 8 bases and the V segment lost 1 base, leaving 7 bases of the junction unmatched. The CDR3 extends over 15 amino acids. The germline V gene has CDR1 MDHEN and CDR2 SYDVKM. The CDR3 loop reads CASSLSDRVTKPQHF. CDR3 bases: TGTGCCAGCAGTTTATCGGACAGGGTGACAAAGCCCCAGCATTTT.

This clonotype has ten or more counts. The chain couples TRBV5-1 to TRBJ1-4; TRBD1 is a possible D gene (5 bases). Looked up from germline, CDR1 is SGHRS and CDR2 is YFSETQ. With 7 bases removed from V and 2 bases from J, the gap between germline ends came to 24 bases. There are 18 residues in the CDR3. The CDR3 spells CASSLGQSWVTTNEKLFF. The CDR3 DNA follows: TGCGCCAGCTCGCTGGGGCAGAGTTGGGTGACGACTAATGAAAAACTGTTTTTT.

Comment on this clonotype: It may be a read error: a sequence one base away is much more abundant. This chain connects TRBV4-3 to TRBJ2-7; TRBD2 matches at 9 bases. Germline V lookup: CDR1 LGHNA, CDR2 YSLEER. CDR3 size: 17 residues. CDR3 protein: CASSQDLAGGPNYEQHF. The CDR3 DNA reads as TGCGCCAGCAGCCAAGATCTGGCGGGAGGGCCAAACTACGAGCAGCACTTC.

This clonotype was seen ten or more times. J is TRBJ1-1 and V is TRBV12-3 or TRBV12-4, with D unresolved. V was cut by 8 bases and J by 5 bases, with 24 bases left in between. The CDR3 extends over 16 amino acids. The CDR3 sequence is CASALILRRRGTEAFF. Written as DNA, the CDR3 is TGTGCCAGCGCTCTCATATTAAGGCGGCGAGGAACTGAAGCTTTCTTT.

This clonotype appeared many times. In nucleotides, the CDR3 is TGTGCCAGCAGTACCCAGGGGGCTGGTGGCTACACCTTC. Translation gives CASSTQGAGGYTF. The chain links TRBV28 to TRBJ1-2; 8 positions match TRBD1. V was clipped by 5 bases and J by 7 bases; unmatched bases: 6. Germline V gives CDR1 MDHEN, CDR2 SYDVKM. CDR3 length: 13 amino acids.

This clonotype was counted at least ten times. This chain joins TRBV13 and TRBJ1-1; D might be TRBD1 (5 bases). Trimming pared 3 bases from V and 4 bases from J, leaving 12 bases between. Germline loops: CDR1 PRHDT, CDR2 FYEKMQ (reference sequence). CDR3 size: 14 residues. CDR3: CASSFRGTGTEAFF. The CDR3 DNA is TGTGCCAGCAGCTTCCGGGGGACGGGCACTGAAGCTTTCTTT.

This clonotype was counted many times. The genes are TRBV12-3 or TRBV12-4 and TRBJ2-2, with 9 bases identical to TRBD1. The CDR3 has 14 amino acids. Unmatched junction bases numbered 6, after V lost 7 bases and J lost 6 bases. The CDR3 region is CASKRTGEPGELFF. In DNA form, the CDR3 reads TGTGCCAGCAAGCGGACAGGGGAACCCGGGGAGCTGTTTTTT.

This clonotype was found a few times. The chain joins TRBV5-1 to TRBJ2-7; no definite D call. V lost 7 bases, J lost 0 bases, and 17 bases lay in between. The CDR3 runs to 15 residues. Germline-derived CDR1 and CDR2 are SGHRS and YFSETQ. The CDR3 nucleotides read TGCGCCAGCTTCCCGACGGGCGGTAGCTCCTACGAGCAGTACTTC. It codes for CASFPTGGSSYEQYF.

This sequence joins TRBV7-2 and TRBJ1-1, with unresolved D. The CDR3 sequence is 14 residues long. Trimming took 0 bases from V and 0 from J, leaving 5 bases between them. CDR1 and CDR2 (germline): SGHTA, FQGNSA. Written as DNA, the CDR3 is TGTGCCAGCAGCTTAGCAGAATTGAACACTGAAGCTTTCTTT. This codes for CASSLAELNTEAFF.

This clonotype was seen many times. The rearrangement joins TRBV20-1 to TRBJ2-1; D not resolved. The CDR3 is made up of 15 amino acids. With 1 base removed from V and 2 bases from J, the gap between germline ends came to 12 bases. The germline gives CDR1 DFQATT, CDR2 SNEGSKA (reference sequence). This CDR3 is CSARVGSATYNEQFF. The CDR3 DNA is TGCAGTGCTAGAGTCGGGTCAGCCACCTACAATGAGCAGTTCTTC.

This clonotype occurred many times. The gene calls are TRBV12-3 or TRBV12-4 and TRBJ2-2, with 9 bases matching TRBD1. The CDR3 runs 15 residues. After removal of 7 bases from V and 5 bases from J, the junction contained 8 bases not matched to a gene. Here the CDR3 DNA reads TGTGCCAGCACGATCGGGACAGGGTTGACCGGGGAGCTGTTTTTT. Translated: CASTIGTGLTGELFF.

The table lists this clonotype with many counts. This chain uses TRBV7-9 with TRBJ2-5; no clear D gene. V was cut by 6 bases and J by 5 bases, with 10 bases left in between. Germline CDR1 SEHNR, CDR2 FQNEAQ (reference sequence). The CDR3 runs to 12 residues. CDR3 nucleotides: TGTGCCAGCAGTTCAACACGGGAGACCCAGTACTTC. This gives the protein CASSSTRETQYF.

Ten or more counts support this clonotype. The gene calls are TRBV2 and TRBJ2-5; maybe TRBD1 (5 bases). Germline lookup yields CDR1 SNHLY and CDR2 FYNNEI. Trimming left V 7 bases short and J 4 bases short, with 16 bases between. The CDR3 is 14 amino acids. The CDR3: CASTETVVGETQYF. Written as DNA, the CDR3 is TGTGCCAGCACCGAGACAGTAGTGGGAGAGACCCAGTACTTC.

This chain connects TRBV20-1 to TRBJ2-2; D may correspond to TRBD1 or TRBD2 (6 bases each). V lost 3 bases and J lost 2, with 19 bases in between. From germline, CDR1 is DFQATT and CDR2 SNEGSKA (reference sequence). This CDR3 is built from 17 residues. The DNA for the CDR3 is TGCAGTGCTAGCAGCTTGGGGAGGACAGTCAACACCGGGGAGCTGTTTTTT. Translation: CSASSLGRTVNTGELFF.

As to this clonotype: This likely stems from a read error, as it lies one base from a far larger clone. In DNA, the CDR3 is TGTGCCAGCAGTTTCACGGTCGCAGCCGAGCAGTTCTTC. It translates to CASSFTVAAEQFF. The chain combines TRBV27 with TRBJ2-1; D not resolved. CDR3 length: 13 residues. V was trimmed by 3 bases and J by 10 bases, leaving 13 bases between them. Germline CDR1 and CDR2: MNHEY and SMNVEV (reference sequence).

The chain uses TRBV15 and TRBJ2-5, with D tentatively TRBD2 (7 bases). The V end lost 7 bases, the J end lost 7 bases, and 13 bases lay between the germline ends. The CDR3 covers 12 residues. Germline loops: CDR1 LNHNV, CDR2 YYDKDF (reference sequence). The CDR3 protein is CATTLGGGTQYF. CDR3 in DNA: TGTGCCACCACCCTAGGGGGGGGGACCCAGTACTTC.

J is TRBJ2-5 and V is TRBV5-6; maybe TRBD1 (6 bases). The germline V gene has CDR1 SGHDT and CDR2 YYEEEE. Trimming left V 1 base short and J 7 bases short, with 14 bases between. The CDR3 has 14 residues. The CDR3 sequence is CASSLQGTEGTQYF. The CDR3 DNA follows: TGTGCCAGCAGCTTGCAGGGGACGGAAGGGACCCAGTACTTC.